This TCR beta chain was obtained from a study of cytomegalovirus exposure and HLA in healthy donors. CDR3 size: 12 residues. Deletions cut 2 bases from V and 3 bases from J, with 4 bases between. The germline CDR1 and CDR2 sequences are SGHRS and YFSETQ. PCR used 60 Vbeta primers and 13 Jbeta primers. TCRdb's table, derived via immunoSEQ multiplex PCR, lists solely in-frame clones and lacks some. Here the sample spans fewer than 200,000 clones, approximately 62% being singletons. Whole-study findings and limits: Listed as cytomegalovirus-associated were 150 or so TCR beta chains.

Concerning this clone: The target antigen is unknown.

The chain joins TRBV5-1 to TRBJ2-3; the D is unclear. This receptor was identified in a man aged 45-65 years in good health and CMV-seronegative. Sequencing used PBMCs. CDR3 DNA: TGCGCCAGCAGCTTCCCAACAGATACGCAGTATTTT. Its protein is CASSFPTDTQYF.